A selection of T cell receptor beta chains follows, all from one sample in a study of blood T cells in healthy people across ages. One entry per CDR3 protein results from TCRdb running MiXCR on the 5' RACE reads. The sample includes approximately 940,000 distinct CDR3 sequences, around 48% of them seen just once. Sequenced material: blood. These receptor sequences come from a man aged 30 to 45 in good health. Both conserved end residues are part of each CDR3. D genes are given only for firm matches. Rows give clone size only sometimes, using once, few, many, or a class for an expanded clone.

v_gene	abundance	j_gene	d_gene	CDR3nt	CDR3aa
TRBV7-2	-	TRBJ2-5	-	TGTGCCGGCAGCCCCCGGTCTTCTCGGACCCAGTACTTC	CAGSPRSSRTQYF
TRBV9	-	TRBJ1-2	TRBD1	TGTGCCAGCAGTCTGCAGCCGGGACAGGTCGTTAGCTACACCTTC	CASSLQPGQVVSYTF
TRBV4-1	-	TRBJ2-7	-	TGCGCCAGCAGCCAAGTACGTCTGGGAAGCTACGAGCAGTACTTC	CASSQVRLGSYEQYF
TRBV20-1	few	TRBJ1-1	TRBD1	TGCAGTTTAACAGGGGATGGACACACTGAAGCTTTCTTT	CSLTGDGHTEAFF
TRBV12-3/TRBV12-4	few	TRBJ2-1	-	TGTGCCAGCAGTTCACAGGGTGATGAGCAGTTCTTC	CASSSQGDEQFF
TRBV2	-	TRBJ1-1	-	TGTGCCAGCAGTGTCCGGAGGCAAGGTAACACTGAAGCTTTCTTT	CASSVRRQGNTEAFF
TRBV10-3	-	TRBJ2-3	-	TGTGCCATCAGTGAGACGGGGACGGGAGACACAGATACGCAGTATTTT	CAISETGTGDTDTQYF
TRBV7-2	many	TRBJ2-4	-	TGTGCCAGCAGCTTAACTACAAACATTCAGTACTTC	CASSLTTNIQYF
TRBV27	-	TRBJ2-7	-	TGTGCCAGCCGCCGGGCGGGCAATGAGCAGTACTTC	CASRRAGNEQYF
TRBV7-3	-	TRBJ2-3	TRBD2	TGTGCCAGCAGCGTTTTAAGCGGGGGGGCAACAGATACGCAGTATTTT	CASSVLSGGATDTQYF
TRBV6-5	-	TRBJ2-7	-	TGTGCCAGCAGTTACTCGTACGGACCCGGCTACGAGCAGTACTTC	CASSYSYGPGYEQYF
TRBV5-1	many	TRBJ2-5	-	TGCGCCAGCAGCTTTGGACGGGGGCAAGAGACCCAGTACTTC	CASSFGRGQETQYF
TRBV5-1	-	TRBJ2-4	-	TGCGCCAGCACCTTGGACGGGGCTTCAACCATTCAGTACTTC	CASTLDGASTIQYF
TRBV12-3/TRBV12-4	-	TRBJ1-1	-	TGTGCCAGCAGGGTCGGGCTATCGGGTGAAGCTTTCTTT	CASRVGLSGEAFF
TRBV10-3	-	TRBJ1-1	-	TGTGCCATCAGTGAGACTACTATGAACACTGAAGCTTTCTTT	CAISETTMNTEAFF
TRBV6-1	many	TRBJ2-3	-	TGTGCCAGCAGTGCGGACTCCCATGTGGGGTATTTT	CASSADSHVGYF
TRBV6-1	-	TRBJ2-3	-	TGTGCCAGCAGTGAACCTCGCGGGGATACGCAGTATTTT	CASSEPRGDTQYF
TRBV11-2	-	TRBJ2-5	-	TGTGCCAGCAGCTTAGTGTGGGGATTCCAAGAGACCCAGTACTTC	CASSLVWGFQETQYF
TRBV3-1	-	TRBJ2-7	-	TGTGCCAGCAGCCAAGGACCTGTAGTATACAATGAGCAGTACTTC	CASSQGPVVYNEQYF
TRBV11-3	few	TRBJ2-5	-	TGTGCCAGCAGCTTAGATACAGGACCTAACCCCCAAGAGACCCAGTACTTC	CASSLDTGPNPQETQYF
TRBV2	-	TRBJ1-5	-	TGTGCCAGCAGGGGGTTCGCGACTAGCAATCAGCCCCAGCATTTT	CASRGFATSNQPQHF
TRBV7-9	-	TRBJ1-1	TRBD1	TGTGCCAGCAGCGCCGACAGGGTTCTAGACACTGAAGCTTTCTTT	CASSADRVLDTEAFF
TRBV4-2	few	TRBJ2-3	TRBD2	TGTGCCAGCAGCCAGTCGCTAGCGGGGGAGTTCACAGATACGCAGTATTTT	CASSQSLAGEFTDTQYF
TRBV11-1	-	TRBJ2-7	-	TGTGCCAGCAGCGAACGGGACACAACCTACGAGCAGTACTTC	CASSERDTTYEQYF
TRBV7-2	-	TRBJ2-7	-	TGTGCCAGCAGCTTATGGACAGCTTCCGAGCAGTACTTC	CASSLWTASEQYF
TRBV4-1	-	TRBJ1-5	-	TGCGCCAGCAGCCAAGTCGCCGGGGAACAGCCCCAGCATTTT	CASSQVAGEQPQHF
TRBV4-3	-	TRBJ2-7	TRBD1	TGCGCCAGCAGCCAAGGGAACACAGGGGACGAGCGGTACTTC	CASSQGNTGDERYF
TRBV6-1	few	TRBJ2-1	TRBD1	TGTGCCAGCTCCAAAGCCGAGACAGGGGGAGGCAATGAGCAGTTCTTC	CASSKAETGGGNEQFF
TRBV7-2	few	TRBJ2-7	TRBD2	TGTGCCAGCAGCCCGATAGCGGGGACCTACGAGCAGTACTTC	CASSPIAGTYEQYF
TRBV3-1	-	TRBJ2-5	-	TGTGCCAGCAGCCCCGGGACCTGGGGAGAGACCCAGTACTTC	CASSPGTWGETQYF
TRBV20-1	-	TRBJ1-2	-	TGCAGTGCTGAGGTCCGAGAAGGGTTCTATGGCTACACCTTC	CSAEVREGFYGYTF
TRBV6-5	-	TRBJ2-1	-	TGTGCCAGCAGTTACTCGAAACACTTCGGCAATGAGCAGTTCTTC	CASSYSKHFGNEQFF
TRBV20-1	-	TRBJ1-1	TRBD1	TGCAGTGCTAGAGATCCGAGGACAGGGATCACTGAAGCTTTCTTT	CSARDPRTGITEAFF
TRBV5-1	-	TRBJ2-3	-	TGCGCCAGCAAGGTGGGGGGTCTCCATAGCACAGATACGCAGTATTTT	CASKVGGLHSTDTQYF
TRBV10-3	-	TRBJ2-7	-	TGTGCCATAAGGGCTCCGGGGGCCCAAACCTACGAGCAGTACTTC	CAIRAPGAQTYEQYF
TRBV6-2/TRBV6-3	-	TRBJ2-7	-	TGTGCCAGCAGTCGGGTTGACGAGCAGTACTTC	CASSRVDEQYF
TRBV4-1	few	TRBJ1-4	-	TGCGCCAGCAGGGGGGCCAGAAATGAAAAACTGTTTTTT	CASRGARNEKLFF
TRBV4-2	few	TRBJ1-4	-	TGTGCCAGCAGCCAAGATTCCGAAAAACTGTTTTTT	CASSQDSEKLFF
TRBV3-1	-	TRBJ2-1	-	TGTGCCAGCGCCCCCTCACAGGCCGGGACGTCCCCGTTCTTC	CASAPSQAGTSPFF
TRBV28	-	TRBJ2-5	-	TGTGCCAGCAGTTTATCCCTGCCGAGCGAGACCCAGTACTTC	CASSLSLPSETQYF
TRBV12-3/TRBV12-4	-	TRBJ1-6	TRBD1	TGTGCCAGTTGGGACAGGGGAAGTTCACCCCTCCACTTT	CASWDRGSSPLHF
TRBV7-2	-	TRBJ2-1	TRBD1	TGTGCCGGCAGCTTAGTACAGGGGGAGCAGTTCTTC	CAGSLVQGEQFF
TRBV6-1	-	TRBJ2-1	TRBD2	TGTGCCAGCAGAATATCGGGACTAGCGGGGGGAAGCTCCTACAATGAGCAGTTCTTC	CASRISGLAGGSSYNEQFF
TRBV7-3	-	TRBJ2-1	TRBD2	TGTGCCAGCAGCTTACGGACTAGCGGGCTGGGCAATGAGCAGTTCTTC	CASSLRTSGLGNEQFF
TRBV7-8	few	TRBJ2-7	-	TGTGCCAGCAGCCCCTTAAATGCGGTCTACGAGCAGTACTTC	CASSPLNAVYEQYF
TRBV5-1	-	TRBJ2-1	TRBD2	TGCGCCAGCAGCGGTGAGGCCGGGACTAGCCAGCGGCAGTTCTTC	CASSGEAGTSQRQFF
TRBV20-1	few	TRBJ2-7	-	TGCAGTGCTAGAGATTGGGGGGCCTCCTACGAGCAGTACTTC	CSARDWGASYEQYF
TRBV28	once	TRBJ2-1	TRBD1	TGTGCCAGCAGCCTGGGACAGGGATGGGGCAATGAGCAGTTCTTC	CASSLGQGWGNEQFF